The 30 T cell receptor beta chains below were found in one sample sequenced in a study of immune evolution from preneoplasia to lung adenocarcinoma. Produced via immunoSEQ multiplex PCR; TCRdb's table is partial and in-frame only. The sample consists of some 10,000 clones, 79% of them appearing once. The sequencing sample was made of FFPE minimally invasive lung adenocarcinoma tissue. These receptors came from a donor older than 65 with lung adenocarcinoma.

The J gene is TRBJ1-1, the V gene TRBV11-2; D ambiguous. The V gene's germline CDR1 is SGHAT and CDR2 FQNNGV. Trimming took off 2 bases at V and 8 bases at J, with 9 bases between the two ends. The CDR3 is made up of 12 amino acids. This chain's CDR3 is CASSLRVQEAFF. The DNA of the CDR3 is TGTGCCAGCAGCTTAAGGGTGCAAGAAGCTTTCTTT. Full variable domain (missing parts from reference TRBV11-2 and TRBJ1-1): EAGVAQSPRYKIIEKRQSVAFWCNPISGHATLYWYQQILGQGPKLLIQFQNNGVVDDSQLPKDRFSAERLKGVDSTLKIQPAKLEDSAVYLCASSLRVQEAFFGQGTRLTVV.

Here the CDR3 DNA reads TGTGCCAGCAGACCACCGGGATCCTACGAGCAGTACTTC. Its protein is CASRPPGSYEQYF. The rearrangement uses TRBV28 and TRBJ2-7; D is possibly TRBD2 (5 bases). There are 13 residues in the CDR3. V gave up 6 bases and J gave up 1 base, with 10 bases separating them. Germline assignment: CDR1 MDHEN and CDR2 SYDVKM.

In its sample, this clone was seen once. J is TRBJ2-5 and V is TRBV29-1; TRBD1 matches at 9 bases. This CDR3 has 13 amino acids. V lost 5 bases, J lost 2 bases, and 3 bases stayed unmatched. Germline V CDR1 and CDR2: SQVTM, ANQGSEA. The CDR3 DNA reads TGCAGCGTTCCGGGACAGGGACAAGAGACCCAGTACTTC. This gives the protein CSVPGQGQETQYF.

The V and J genes are TRBV5-1 and TRBJ1-3; D gene uncertain. The CDR3 runs to 15 residues. Germline CDR1 reads SGHRS; CDR2 reads YFSETQ. With 4 bases removed from V and 5 bases from J, the gap between germline ends came to 16 bases. The CDR3 sequence: CASSQDGETRNTIYF. DNA for the CDR3: TGCGCCAGCAGCCAGGACGGAGAGACTCGAAACACCATATATTTT.

The CDR3: CASSLEGEQFF. CDR3 nucleotides: TGTGCCAGCAGCTTGGAGGGGGAGCAGTTCTTC. The chain employs TRBV5-4 and TRBJ2-1; possibly TRBD1 for D (5 bases). This CDR3 comprises 11 residues. Germline CDR1 and CDR2: SGHNT and YYREEE (reference sequence). The V gene lost 0 bases and the J gene lost 10 bases, with 5 bases spanning the gap.

This chain uses TRBV19 with TRBJ2-5; D may be TRBD2 (5 bases). CDR3 length equals 14 residues. Trimming cost V 3 bases and J 6 bases, with 14 bases left between them. The germline V gene encodes CDR1 LNHDA and CDR2 SQIVND (reference sequence). CDR3 nucleotides: TGTGCCAGTAGTATGGGAGCCAGTGGTCAGACCCAGTACTTC. Protein sequence: CASSMGASGQTQYF.

This clone was seen a handful of times. The chain links TRBV5-1 to TRBJ2-5, with D perhaps given as TRBD1 or TRBD2 (5 bases each). Trimming cost V 4 bases and J 0 bases, with 13 bases left between them. CDR3 length: 15 residues. The V gene's germline CDR1 is SGHRS and CDR2 YFSETQ. Here the CDR3 DNA reads TGCGCCAGCAGCACCCAAGTGGGGGACCAAGAGACCCAGTACTTC. Its protein is CASSTQVGDQETQYF.

This clone appeared once. This sequence joins TRBV6-6 and TRBJ1-2; D is uncertain. V dropped 6 bases and J dropped 0 bases, with 5 bases sitting between them. The CDR3 has 12 residues. Germline V gene data show CDR1 as MNHNY and CDR2 as SVGAGI (reference sequence). CDR3 nucleotide sequence: TGTGCCAGCAGAAAGTCTAACTATGGCTACACCTTC. This codes for CASRKSNYGYTF.

This sequence joins TRBV28 and TRBJ1-2; D ambiguous. The CDR3 is made up of 12 amino acids. V lost 6 bases and J lost 8, with 13 bases in between. Per germline, CDR1 MDHEN and CDR2 SYDVKM. CDR3 region: CASSPPVLGYTF. As DNA, the CDR3 is TGTGCCAGCAGCCCCCCTGTTCTCGGCTACACCTTC.

J is TRBJ2-1 and V is TRBV7-8; D is unclear. The CDR3 has 11 amino acids. Per germline, CDR1 SGHVS and CDR2 FQNEAQ. Trimming shortened V by 4 bases and J by 8 bases, and 6 bases separated the two germline ends. DNA for the CDR3: TGTGCCAGCAGCTCCCTCTATGAGCAGTTCTTC. This gives the protein CASSSLYEQFF.

The J gene is TRBJ1-4, the V gene TRBV6-1, with D perhaps TRBD1 (6 bases). The CDR3 has 14 residues. Trimming took 4 bases from V and 4 from J, leaving 10 bases between them. CDR1 and CDR2 (germline): MNHNS, SASEGT. In DNA form, the CDR3 reads TGTGCCAGCAGTGCGGACAGACTTAATGAAAAACTGTTTTTT. Amino acids: CASSADRLNEKLFF.

This chain connects TRBV5-6 to TRBJ1-2; 7 bases align to TRBD1. Germline V CDR1 and CDR2: SGHDT, YYEEEE. V dropped 4 bases and J dropped 2; count of bases not matched to a gene: 8. The CDR3 runs 15 residues. The CDR3 loop is CASSPPWDSNYGYTF. The CDR3 region has the DNA TGTGCCAGCAGCCCGCCCTGGGACAGCAACTATGGCTACACCTTC.

The V and J genes are TRBV13 and TRBJ2-7; D is possibly TRBD1 (6 bases). Trimming left V 11 bases short and J 0 bases short, with 14 bases between. This CDR3 has 13 residues. The germline V gene encodes CDR1 PRHDT and CDR2 FYEKMQ (reference sequence). CDR3 nucleotide sequence: TGTGCCCGCCGCCCCAGGGGCTCCTACGAGCAGTACTTC. Translation: CARRPRGSYEQYF.

The chain is built from TRBV29-1 and TRBJ1-2; D not certain. V lost 4 bases and J 3 bases, leaving 6 bases between the germline ends. CDR3 length: 11 amino acids. The V gene's germline CDR1 is SQVTM and CDR2 ANQGSEA. The CDR3 DNA reads as TGCAGCGTTGGATCAGACTATGGCTACACCTTC. Residues: CSVGSDYGYTF. The full variable domain, rest sourced from reference TRBV29-1 and TRBJ1-2, is SAVISQKPSRDICQRGTSLTIQCQVDSQVTMMFWYRQQPGQSLTLIATANQGSEATYESGFVIDKFPISRPNLTFSTLTVSNMSPEDSSIYLCSVGSDYGYTFGSGTRLTVV.

The chain links TRBV15 to TRBJ1-2, with 10 bases identical to TRBD1. V was pared by 5 bases and J by 7 bases, with 4 bases of the junction left unmatched. The length of the CDR3 is 13 residues. The germline CDR1 and CDR2 sequences are LNHNV and YYDKDF (reference sequence). CDR3 residues: CATSRDRGLGYTF. The CDR3 bases are TGTGCCACCAGCCGGGACAGGGGACTTGGCTACACCTTC.

The chain employs TRBV2 and TRBJ1-2, with D possibly being TRBD1 (5 bases). CDR1 and CDR2 from the germline V gene are SNHLY and FYNNEI. The CDR3 consists of 16 residues. Trimming took off 3 bases at V and 0 bases at J, with 14 bases between the two ends. The CDR3 sequence: CASSDPWTPTNYGYTF. CDR3 in DNA: TGTGCCAGCAGTGATCCCTGGACACCTACTAACTATGGCTACACCTTC.

This clone is labeled as medium-sized. This rearrangement joins TRBV29-1 to TRBJ2-7; 12 bases agree with TRBD1. Trimming at V came to 5 bases and at J to 7 bases, leaving 15 bases not matched to a gene. Per the germline V gene, CDR1 is SQVTM and CDR2 is ANQGSEA. There are 16 residues in the CDR3. The CDR3 loop reads CSVIPGSGQGASEQYF. The CDR3 bases are TGCAGCGTTATTCCCGGTTCGGGACAGGGGGCGTCAGAGCAGTACTTC.

The chain uses TRBV6-5 and TRBJ1-3; D gene ambiguous. Germline V gene sequence: CDR1 MNHEY, CDR2 SVGAGI. The CDR3 has 14 amino acids. The V end lost 4 bases, the J end lost 0 bases, and 7 bases lay between the germline ends. This CDR3 reads CASSFARSGNTIYF. In DNA form, the CDR3 reads TGTGCCAGCAGTTTCGCCCGCTCTGGAAACACCATATATTTT.

The rearrangement uses TRBV4-1 and TRBJ2-7; the D gene is possibly TRBD2 (5 bases). Germline lookup yields CDR1 MGHRA and CDR2 YSYEKL. Trimming took off 0 bases at V and 8 bases at J, with 20 bases between the two ends. This CDR3 comprises 16 residues. This CDR3 reads CASSQDSGKDVGKQYF. The CDR3, as DNA: TGCGCCAGCAGCCAAGATTCCGGGAAAGACGTCGGGAAGCAGTACTTC.

V is TRBV5-1 and J is TRBJ2-3; the D gene is possibly TRBD2 (5 bases). The CDR3 loop spans 15 amino acids. CDR1 is SGHRS, CDR2 YFSETQ, per germline. The V and J ends lost 3 bases and 0 bases respectively, with 11 bases between them. The CDR3 spells CASSSGLSSTDTQYF. The CDR3 DNA reads TGCGCCAGCAGCTCCGGACTTAGTAGCACAGATACGCAGTATTTT.

This chain links TRBV7-3 with TRBJ1-1; D gene ambiguous. V dropped 0 bases and J dropped 4 bases, with 9 bases sitting between them. This CDR3 contains 14 residues. Germline V lookup: CDR1 SGHTA, CDR2 FQGTGA. In DNA form, the CDR3 reads TGTGCCAGCAGCTTAACCAGCGAGAGCACTGAAGCTTTCTTT. Amino acids: CASSLTSESTEAFF.

Only one count was recorded for this clone. This rearrangement joins TRBV9 to TRBJ1-4; D is ambiguous. Germline V CDR1 and CDR2: SGDLS, YYNGEE. With 3 bases removed from V and 6 bases from J, the gap between germline ends came to 15 bases. The CDR3 has 15 residues. The CDR3 spells CASSERGYADEKLFF. The CDR3 bases are TGTGCCAGCAGCGAGCGGGGTTACGCTGATGAAAAACTGTTTTTT.

The chain carries TRBV10-1 and TRBJ2-5; unclear D gene. The J call may be incorrect, as the DNA end agrees better with TRBJ2-7. The CDR3 is 13 residues long. Germline V CDR1 and CDR2: WNHNN, SYGVQD (reference sequence). This CDR3 reads CASSGTPLSEQYF. The DNA of the CDR3 is TGCGCCAGCAGTGGGACCCCACTTAGCGAGCAGTACTTC.

V gene TRBV6-1 combines with J gene TRBJ2-5; 11 nucleotides match TRBD1. The germline gives CDR1 MNHNS, CDR2 SASEGT. The CDR3 consists of 14 residues. V was clipped by 8 bases and J by 5 bases; unmatched bases: 7. CDR3 DNA: TGTGCCAGCCGAACCGGGACAGGGGGGGAGACCCAGTACTTC. Translation: CASRTGTGGETQYF.

This clone qualifies as medium-sized (0.01 to 0.1%). The CDR3 DNA reads TGTGCCAGCAGCCCTCGAGCGGGAGGATTCAATGAGCAGTTCTTC. Protein: CASSPRAGGFNEQFF. The rearrangement links TRBV11-2 to TRBJ2-1, with 9 nucleotides matching TRBD2. V shed 5 bases and J 6 bases; nucleotides not matched to a gene: 8. CDR1 is SGHAT, CDR2 FQNNGV, per germline. This CDR3 region has 15 residues. Together with reference TRBV11-2 and TRBJ2-1, the CDR3 gives the full variable domain: EAGVAQSPRYKIIEKRQSVAFWCNPISGHATLYWYQQILGQGPKLLIQFQNNGVVDDSQLPKDRFSAERLKGVDSTLKIQPAKLEDSAVYLCASSPRAGGFNEQFFGPGTRLTVL.

This clone was found a few times. The J gene is TRBJ2-1, the V gene TRBV6-5; no definite D call. V was pared by 6 bases and J by 5 bases, with 14 bases between. Germline V gives CDR1 MNHEY, CDR2 SVGAGI. The CDR3 length is 14 residues. DNA for the CDR3: TGTGCCAGCAGAAAAGACTCCGCGAACAATGAGCAGTTCTTC. It specifies CASRKDSANNEQFF.

The chain has TRBV5-5 and TRBJ1-6; possibly TRBD1 for D (6 bases). This CDR3 has 14 residues. The V gene lost 4 bases and the J gene lost 9 bases, with 14 bases spanning the gap. CDR1 is SGHKS, CDR2 YYEKEE, per germline (reference sequence). The CDR3 here is CASSRTGLGSPLHF. Here the CDR3 DNA reads TGTGCCAGCAGCAGAACAGGGTTGGGTTCACCCCTCCACTTT.

This sequence joins TRBV5-6 and TRBJ2-1, with D possibly matching TRBD1 (5 bases). There are 17 residues in the CDR3. Germline V gives CDR1 SGHDT, CDR2 YYEEEE. The germline V and J ends were trimmed by 3 bases and 0 bases, with 16 bases remaining between them. CDR3 sequence reads: CASSSPRQQVSYNEQFF. DNA of the CDR3: TGTGCCAGCAGCTCCCCCCGACAGCAAGTCTCCTACAATGAGCAGTTCTTC. The full variable domain, completed using reference TRBV5-6 and TRBJ2-1, is DAGVTQSPTHLIKTRGQQVTLRCSPKSGHDTVSWYQQALGQGPQFIFQYYEEEERQRGNFPDRFSGHQFPNYSSELNVNALLLGDSALYLCASSSPRQQVSYNEQFFGPGTRLTVL.

The chain is built from TRBV2 and TRBJ1-1; perhaps TRBD1 as D (6 bases). From germline, CDR1 is SNHLY and CDR2 FYNNEI. V was cut by 5 bases and J by 1 base, with 8 bases left in between. This CDR3 has 13 amino acids. CDR3 region: CASSLRGNTEAFF. The CDR3 DNA sequence: TGTGCCAGCAGTCTCAGGGGGAACACTGAAGCTTTCTTT.

This clone was detected once. The genes are TRBV11-3 and TRBJ2-5, with D unresolved. The CDR3 covers 15 residues. Trimming removed 1 base from V and 4 bases from J, with 13 bases in between. CDR1 SGHNT and CDR2 YENEEA come from the germline V gene. CDR3 in DNA: TGTGCCAGCAGCTTAGGAGCCCTGCAAGGAGAGACCCAGTACTTC. It encodes CASSLGALQGETQYF.